Listed here are 14 T cell receptor beta chains from one sample, sequenced in a study of blood T cell repertoires in COVID-19. TCRdb keeps only in-frame clones here, not all; method: immunoSEQ multiplex PCR. The table has approximately 130,000 clones, about 80% seen once. Specimen: peripheral blood. The receptors here all came from a man in his forties or fifties with active or convalescent COVID-19.

This clone has more than one count but fewer than ten. V is TRBV7-8 and J is TRBJ2-5, with a tentative D call TRBD1 (5 bases). Trimming took 3 bases from V and 3 from J, leaving 20 bases between them. This CDR3 region has 17 residues. The germline gives CDR1 SGHVS, CDR2 FQNEAQ. CDR3 nucleotide sequence: TGTGCCAGCAGCTTGGTCCGGCCAGGGCGCTGGAAAGAGACCCAGTACTTC. This translates into CASSLVRPGRWKETQYF.

The V and J genes are TRBV9 and TRBJ2-6; maybe TRBD1 (6 bases). This CDR3 spans 17 amino acids. Trimming left V 3 bases short and J 0 bases short, with 13 bases between. Germline CDR1 SGDLS, CDR2 YYNGEE. The CDR3 sequence is CASSERTADSGANVLTF. Here the CDR3 DNA reads TGTGCCAGCAGCGAGCGGACAGCAGACTCTGGGGCCAACGTCCTGACTTTC.

This chain joins TRBV2 and TRBJ1-4, with a possible D match to TRBD1 (6 bases). Deletions cut 4 bases from V and 4 bases from J, with 13 bases between. The CDR3 runs 15 residues. Germline CDR1 is SNHLY and CDR2 is FYNNEI. The CDR3 DNA follows: TGTGCCAGCAGTGTCCAGGGGCAGAGTAATGAAAAACTGTTTTTT. Protein sequence: CASSVQGQSNEKLFF. Combining the CDR3 with reference TRBV2 and TRBJ1-4 gives the whole variable domain EPEVTQTPSHQVTQMGQEVILRCVPISNHLYFYWYRQILGQKVEFLVSFYNNEISEKSEIFDDQFSVERPDGSNFTLKIRSTKLEDSAMYFCASSVQGQSNEKLFFGSGTQLSVL.

This clone was observed a single time. This chain connects TRBV20-1 to TRBJ1-2; the D gene is possibly TRBD1 (6 bases). V was clipped by 5 bases and J by 11 bases, with 12 bases between them. This CDR3 has 10 amino acids. Germline V gene lookup returns CDR1 DFQATT and CDR2 SNEGSKA (reference sequence). CDR3 sequence (DNA): TGCAGTGCTGCGGACAGTGGGTACACCTTC. This encodes CSAADSGYTF.

This chain uses TRBV5-1 with TRBJ1-4; D might be TRBD1 (6 bases). The V gene lost 0 bases and the J gene lost 8 bases, with 11 bases spanning the gap. The CDR3 extends over 14 amino acids. The V gene's germline CDR1 is SGHRS and CDR2 YFSETQ. The CDR3 nucleotides read TGCGCCAGCAGCTTGGACAGGGTAGAGGAAAAACTGTTTTTT. It encodes CASSLDRVEEKLFF.

The chain joins TRBV9 to TRBJ2-7; D not certain. CDR1 is SGDLS, CDR2 YYNGEE, per germline. The CDR3 extends over 9 amino acids. V lost 7 bases to trimming and J lost 6 bases, with 5 bases between them. In nucleotides, the CDR3 is TGTGCCAGCTTCGGCGAGCAGTACTTC. Amino acid sequence: CASFGEQYF.

V gene TRBV9 combines with J gene TRBJ1-5, with 10 bases identical to TRBD1. There are 14 residues in the CDR3. From germline, CDR1 is SGDLS and CDR2 YYNGEE. With V trimmed by 3 bases and J by 6 bases, 3 bases remained unmatched. Written as DNA, the CDR3 is TGTGCCAGCAGCGGACAGGGGGCCGCTCAGCCCCAGCATTTT. Its translation is CASSGQGAAQPQHF.

The CDR3 protein is CASTERGEKLFF. Here the CDR3 DNA reads TGTGCCAGCACCGAGCGGGGGGAAAAACTGTTTTTT. This chain links TRBV6-5 with TRBJ1-4; TRBD1 might be the D (5 bases). This CDR3 spans 12 amino acids. Trimming stripped 7 bases from V and 8 bases from J, with 11 bases between. Looked up from germline, CDR1 is MNHEY and CDR2 is SVGAGI.

This clone turned up a few times. The chain couples TRBV7-2 to TRBJ1-3, with D possibly being TRBD1 (6 bases). Germline-derived CDR1 and CDR2 are SGHTA and FQGNSA. The germline V and J ends were trimmed by 4 bases and 3 bases, with 19 bases remaining between them. The CDR3 totals 17 residues. Here the CDR3 reads CASSYPRQARFGNTIYF. The CDR3 nucleotides read TGTGCCAGCAGCTACCCTAGACAGGCCCGTTTTGGAAACACCATATATTTT.

V is TRBV4-2 and J is TRBJ1-4; D ambiguous. Germline assignment: CDR1 LGHNA and CDR2 YNFKEQ. V shed 4 bases and J shed 7 bases, with 19 bases lying between them. This CDR3 has 16 residues. This CDR3 is CASSPPSTWSGEKLFF. CDR3 sequence (DNA): TGTGCCAGCAGCCCCCCAAGCACGTGGAGTGGTGAAAAACTGTTTTTT.

A single count supports this clone. The chain combines TRBV19 with TRBJ2-1, with 14 bases matching TRBD2. With V trimmed by 1 base and J by 7 bases, 12 bases remained unmatched. Germline values: CDR1 LNHDA, CDR2 SQIVND (reference sequence). The CDR3 extends over 19 amino acids. As DNA, the CDR3 is TGTGCCAGTAGTATAGTGCCGGGACTAGCGGGGGTCTTGAGGAATGAGCAGTTCTTC. It codes for CASSIVPGLAGVLRNEQFF.

This sequence joins TRBV5-4 and TRBJ2-3; 15 bases agree with TRBD2. Germline lookup yields CDR1 SGHNT and CDR2 YYREEE (reference sequence). V lost 4 bases to trimming and J lost 6 bases; unmatched junction nucleotides: 6. This CDR3 region has 16 residues. The CDR3 sequence is CASSPGLAGGEDTQYF. The CDR3 DNA is TGTGCCAGCAGCCCCGGACTAGCGGGGGGGGAGGATACGCAGTATTTT.

The V gene is TRBV14, the J gene TRBJ2-5; 7 bases fit TRBD2. Germline lookup yields CDR1 SGHDN and CDR2 FVKESK. The CDR3 totals 13 residues. J was trimmed by 5 bases and V by 4 bases; bases with no gene match: 4. The CDR3 DNA is TGTGCCAGCAGCCCCTGGGAGGGGGAGACCCAGTACTTC. Residues: CASSPWEGETQYF.

V and J are TRBV5-1 and TRBJ1-1; the match to TRBD1 covers 7 bases. This CDR3 has 14 amino acids. Trimming at V came to 2 bases and at J to 5 bases, leaving 6 bases not matched to a gene. Germline V gene sequence: CDR1 SGHRS, CDR2 YFSETQ. CDR3 DNA: TGCGCCAGCAGCTTCCGACAGGGCGGAACTGAAGCTTTCTTT. Translation: CASSFRQGGTEAFF.